The clone carrying this T cell receptor (beta chain) showed up just once. The target antigen is unknown. These data come from a study of cytomegalovirus exposure and HLA in healthy donors. Findings of the study overall: Investigators reported 150 to 200 TCR beta chains as tied to cytomegalovirus. Rarity characterized most TCR sequences, yet some public TCRs appeared in many donors.

There are 16 residues in the CDR3. Trimming removed 2 bases from V and 5 bases from J, with 15 bases in between. Germline V gene lookup returns CDR1 ENHRY and CDR2 SYGVKD. Data came from immunoSEQ multiplex PCR; TCRdb stores just in-frame clones and leaves some out. The table has 250,000 or so clones, more than 85% seen once. This receptor was obtained from a young man in good health and CMV-seropositive. The chain links TRBV10-3 to TRBJ2-2; no firm D call. The source material was PBMCs. CDR3 region: CAISEIKGSRTGELFF. The CDR3 nucleotides are TGTGCCATCAGTGAGATTAAGGGAAGTCGGACCGGGGAGCTGTTTTTT.